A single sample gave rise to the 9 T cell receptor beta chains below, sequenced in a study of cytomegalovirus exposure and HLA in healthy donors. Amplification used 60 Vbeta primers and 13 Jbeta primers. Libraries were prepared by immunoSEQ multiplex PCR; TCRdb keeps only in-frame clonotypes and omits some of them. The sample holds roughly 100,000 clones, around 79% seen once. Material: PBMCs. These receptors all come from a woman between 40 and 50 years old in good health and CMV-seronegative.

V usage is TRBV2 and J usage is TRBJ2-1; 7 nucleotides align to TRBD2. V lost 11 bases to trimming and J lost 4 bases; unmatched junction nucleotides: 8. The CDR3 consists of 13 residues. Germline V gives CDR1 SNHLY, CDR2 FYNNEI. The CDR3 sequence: CAGITGGYNEQFF. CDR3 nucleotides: TGTGCCGGGATCACGGGGGGATACAATGAGCAGTTCTTC.

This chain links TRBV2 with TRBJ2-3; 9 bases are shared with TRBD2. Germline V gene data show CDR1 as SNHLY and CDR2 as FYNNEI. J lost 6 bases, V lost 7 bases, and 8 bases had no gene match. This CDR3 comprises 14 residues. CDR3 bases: TGTGCCAGCAATGGGCTAGCGGGGCCCGATACGCAGTATTTT. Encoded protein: CASNGLAGPDTQYF.

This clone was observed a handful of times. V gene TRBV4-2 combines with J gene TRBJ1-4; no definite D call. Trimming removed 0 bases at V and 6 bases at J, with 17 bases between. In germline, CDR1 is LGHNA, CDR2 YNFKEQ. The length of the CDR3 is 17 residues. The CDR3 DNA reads TGTGCCAGCAGCCAAGAACTTCCGGGGATGCAGGATGAAAAACTGTTTTTT. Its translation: CASSQELPGMQDEKLFF.

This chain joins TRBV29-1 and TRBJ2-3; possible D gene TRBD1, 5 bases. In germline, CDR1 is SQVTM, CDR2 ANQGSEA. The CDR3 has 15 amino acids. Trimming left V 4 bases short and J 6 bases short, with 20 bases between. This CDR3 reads CSVVGSGFGSDTQYF. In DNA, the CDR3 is TGCAGCGTTGTGGGTTCAGGGTTTGGTAGTGATACGCAGTATTTT.

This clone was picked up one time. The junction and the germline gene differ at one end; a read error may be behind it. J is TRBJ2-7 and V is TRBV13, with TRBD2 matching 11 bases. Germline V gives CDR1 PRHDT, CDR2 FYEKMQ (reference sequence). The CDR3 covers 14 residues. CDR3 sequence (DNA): TGTGCCAGCAGCCATTATTCGGGACTAGCGGAGGGGGACTTC. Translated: CASSHYSGLAEGDF.

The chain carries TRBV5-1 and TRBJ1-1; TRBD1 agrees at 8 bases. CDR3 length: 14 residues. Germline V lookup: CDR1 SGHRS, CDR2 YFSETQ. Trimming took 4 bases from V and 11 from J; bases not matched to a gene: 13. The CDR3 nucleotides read TGCGCCAGCAGCCAAATCTCCCGGACAGGGCGGGCTTTCTTT. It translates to CASSQISRTGRAFF. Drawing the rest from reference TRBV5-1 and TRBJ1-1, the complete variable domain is KAGVTQTPRYLIKTRGQQVTLSCSPISGHRSVSWYQQTPGQGLQFLFEYFSETQRNKGNFPGRFSGRQFSNSRSEMNVSTLELGDSALYLCASSQISRTGRAFFGQGTRLTVV.

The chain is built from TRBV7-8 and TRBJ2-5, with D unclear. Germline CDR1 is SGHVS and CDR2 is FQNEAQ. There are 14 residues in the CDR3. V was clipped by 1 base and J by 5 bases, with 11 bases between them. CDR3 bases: TGTGCCAGCAGCTTAGATGGAGTTTGGGAGACCCAGTACTTC. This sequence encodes CASSLDGVWETQYF. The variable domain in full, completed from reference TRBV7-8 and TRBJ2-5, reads GAGVSQSPRYKVAKRGQDVALRCDPISGHVSLFWYQQALGQGPEFLTYFQNEAQLDKSGLPSDRFFAERPEGSVSTLKIQRTQQEDSAVYLCASSLDGVWETQYFGPGTRLLVL.

The CDR3 coding sequence is TGCGCCAGCAGCCTAGGGGGACTAACGAGCTCCTACGAGCAGTACTTC. Its translation: CASSLGGLTSSYEQYF. V is TRBV4-3 and J is TRBJ2-7, with D possibly matching TRBD2 (7 bases). The CDR3 length is 16 residues. The germline V gene has CDR1 LGHNA and CDR2 YSLEER. Trimming removed 4 bases at V and 0 bases at J, with 16 bases between.

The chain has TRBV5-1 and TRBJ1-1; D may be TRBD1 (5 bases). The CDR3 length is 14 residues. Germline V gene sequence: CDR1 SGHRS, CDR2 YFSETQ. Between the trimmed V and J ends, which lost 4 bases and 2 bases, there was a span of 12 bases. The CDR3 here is CASSPGTLNTEAFF. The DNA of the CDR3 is TGCGCCAGCAGCCCAGGGACTTTAAACACTGAAGCTTTCTTT.